This T cell receptor (beta chain) was sequenced during a study of blood T cell repertoires in COVID-19 (dated by TCRdb to 2018 to 2020). Turning to the overall study: Collaborator samples came from the United States, Italy and Spain and covered acute and convalescent phases of COVID-19. The material from the prospective study consisted of cDNA or gDNA derived from T cells, B-cell-depleted T cells, or PBMCs. Deeply sampled blood TCRbeta repertoires from subjects exposed to, actively infected with, or recovered from COVID-19 were included in the dataset. The repertoires were released in a freely available public database meant as a resource for research on the immune response to SARS-CoV-2. The samples were drawn from two sources: the first 160 participants of the ongoing ImmuneRACE study, and 1,000 to 1,500 subjects contributed by 6 global collaborators. The sample metadata nearly always contained a de-identified subject ID, COVID-19 status, age in years and sex. Where available, HLA class I and class II types were taken from metadata supplied by the sample provider and were not determined by assay-based typing.

One collaborating source in Seattle enrolled patients during active infection and followed them longitudinally through the course of disease. Each collaborating institution followed its own protocols to collect whole blood in K2EDTA tubes. For TCRbeta analysis, collaborator samples were shipped as frozen whole blood, as isolated PBMCs, or as DNA extracted from either sample type. Concerning this clone: The antigen it recognizes is unknown. No base-level quality is on record; no much larger clone is a single base apart.

TCRbeta CDR3 regions were amplified from genomic DNA using the immunoSEQ Assay, a bias-controlled multiplex PCR. The published analysis was carried out like this. The number of nucleated cells in each sample was estimated by amplification of reference gene primers within the assay. To quantify the absolute abundance of each unique TCRbeta CDR3 rearrangement, sequence reads were collapsed and filtered. For each sample, productive Simpson clonality was calculated as the square root of Simpson's diversity index across productive rearrangements. TCRdb obtained this table from immuneACCESS and retained in-frame rearrangements with V and J assigned. These tables miss some clones; where compared with another copy, unresolved V genes account for less than half of the shortfall, and the remainder is unexplained. V, J and clone size derive from that table, while D and trimming were established from the DNA sequence. The sample has some 120,000 clones on record, about 94% of them singletons. Just over 2% of the sample belongs to the ten largest clones.

The study at large found these results: Clinical and demographic metadata were provided uncurated, with the amount varying by source and participant.

Looking up the germline V gene yields CDR1 MNHEY and CDR2 SVGAGI. The CDR3 starts with the cysteine, ends with the phenylalanine, and has 15 residues. Solely the CDR3 DNA is kept, with 45 bases framed from the first base. V ends up 5 bases short and J 3 bases short, with an unmatched junction base count of 3. Input material: peripheral blood. This chain is built from TRBV6-5 and TRBJ2-1; 11 nucleotides in the junction match TRBD2. The receptor's source is a man aged 50 or older with COVID-19, enrolled during active disease. The DNA sequence follows: TGTGCCAGCAGTACTAGCGGGAGCTTCTACAATGAGCAGTTCTTC. It is translated as CASSTSGSFYNEQFF.